A single sample gave rise to the 32 T cell receptor beta chains below, sequenced in a study of cytotoxic CD8 clonotypes in ibrutinib-treated CLL. Data came from immunoSEQ multiplex PCR; TCRdb stores just in-frame clones and leaves some out. Of over 250,000 clones listed, about 72% are singletons. The starting material was PBMCs, obtained at disease progression, from a patient treated with ibrutinib. These receptors all come from a human donor with chronic lymphocytic leukemia.

The chain joins TRBV5-5 to TRBJ2-2; 9 positions match TRBD1. Germline lookup yields CDR1 SGHKS and CDR2 YYEKEE (reference sequence). The V and J ends lost 7 bases and 4 bases, in that order; junction bases with no gene match: 8. This CDR3 comprises 15 residues. This chain's CDR3 is CASRRQGVGTGELFF. As DNA, the CDR3 is TGTGCCAGCCGACGACAGGGGGTTGGCACCGGGGAGCTGTTTTTT.

The chain carries TRBV15 and TRBJ2-7; D may be TRBD1 (7 bases). Trimming removed 5 bases from V and 0 bases from J, with 14 bases in between. Per germline, CDR1 LNHNV and CDR2 YYDKDF (reference sequence). The CDR3 runs 15 residues. The CDR3 coding sequence is TGTGCCACCAGCCAGGGGGGACACCCCTCCTACGAGCAGTACTTC. This translates into CATSQGGHPSYEQYF.

V is TRBV27 and J is TRBJ2-1; TRBD2 aligns across 7 bases. CDR1 and CDR2 from the germline V gene are MNHEY and SMNVEV (reference sequence). The CDR3 is 16 amino acids. J was trimmed by 0 bases and V by 4 bases; bases with no gene match: 6. The CDR3 bases are TGTGCCAGCAGTTCTAGCGGTGGCAGCTCCTACAATGAGCAGTTCTTC. The encoded protein is CASSSSGGSSYNEQFF.

This sequence joins TRBV27 and TRBJ2-2; 12 bases map to TRBD2. Germline V CDR1 and CDR2: MNHEY, SMNVEV (reference sequence). J lost 7 bases, V lost 3 bases, and 6 bases had no gene match. This CDR3 is 16 amino acids long. The CDR3 bases are TGTGCCAGCAGTTTCGGGAGACTAGCGGGAGTCGGGGAGCTGTTTTTT. Translation gives CASSFGRLAGVGELFF.

V is TRBV19 and J is TRBJ2-1; D tentatively fits TRBD1 or TRBD2 (5 bases each). Germline V lookup: CDR1 LNHDA, CDR2 SQIVND (reference sequence). The CDR3 sequence is 19 residues long. Deletions cut 1 base from V and 6 bases from J, with 25 bases between. The CDR3 DNA is TGTGCCAGTAGTATAGCCCGGGGCATCCCAAGTGGGAGCTTCAATGAGCAGTTCTTC. It encodes CASSIARGIPSGSFNEQFF.

The chain joins TRBV9 to TRBJ1-3; 9 bases are shared with TRBD1. The V gene end was trimmed by 3 bases and the J gene end by 0 bases; junction bases not matched to a gene: 4. Germline V CDR1 and CDR2: SGDLS, YYNGEE. The CDR3 extends over 16 amino acids. For the CDR3, the DNA is TGTGCCAGCAGCGAGGACAGGGGTTTCTCTGGAAACACCATATATTTT. This translates into CASSEDRGFSGNTIYF.

The J gene is TRBJ2-7, the V gene TRBV20-1; D is unclear. Trimming left V 1 base short and J 5 bases short, with 6 bases between. CDR1 and CDR2 from the germline V gene are DFQATT and SNEGSKA (reference sequence). The CDR3 spans 11 residues. CDR3: CSARALNEQYF. Here the CDR3 DNA reads TGCAGTGCTAGAGCCCTGAACGAGCAGTACTTC.

The V and J genes are TRBV5-1 and TRBJ2-2; TRBD1 aligns across 7 bases. CDR3 length equals 14 residues. The germline gives CDR1 SGHRS, CDR2 YFSETQ. The V segment lost 2 bases and the J segment 6 bases; nucleotides outside the gene matches: 4. The CDR3 sequence: CASSLDRAAGELFF. The CDR3, as DNA: TGCGCCAGCAGCTTAGACAGGGCGGCCGGGGAGCTGTTTTTT.

This clone was seen a few times. The chain employs TRBV18 and TRBJ2-7, with D possibly TRBD2 on 6 matching bases. The CDR3 covers 13 residues. Between the trimmed V and J ends, which lost 5 bases and 2 bases, there was a span of 10 bases. The germline gives CDR1 KGHSH, CDR2 LQKENI. This CDR3 is CASSTGTPYEQYF. Written as DNA, the CDR3 is TGTGCCAGCTCAACGGGGACTCCCTACGAGCAGTACTTC.

This chain joins TRBV5-1 and TRBJ2-7; D call uncertain. The CDR3 runs 14 residues. Germline V gene sequence: CDR1 SGHRS, CDR2 YFSETQ. The V gene lost 0 bases and the J gene lost 4 bases, with 11 bases spanning the gap. The CDR3 loop is CASSLGYGDYEQYF. CDR3 bases: TGCGCCAGCAGCTTGGGTTACGGCGATTACGAGCAGTACTTC.

The rearrangement joins TRBV9 to TRBJ2-7; the match to TRBD2 covers 8 bases. With 0 bases clipped from V and 7 bases from J, the junction kept 0 bases outside the gene matches. The germline V gene encodes CDR1 SGDLS and CDR2 YYNGEE. This CDR3 is built from 12 residues. This CDR3 reads CASSVVAGEQYF. CDR3 coding DNA: TGTGCCAGCAGCGTAGTAGCGGGAGAGCAGTACTTC.

In this sample, this clone turned up a few times. The chain couples TRBV9 to TRBJ1-3; D uncertain. This CDR3 has 13 residues. Trimming took 3 bases from V and 4 from J, leaving 8 bases between them. Germline V gene lookup returns CDR1 SGDLS and CDR2 YYNGEE. The CDR3 loop reads CASSGALGNTIYF. CDR3 coding DNA: TGTGCCAGCAGCGGGGCTCTCGGAAACACCATATATTTT.

This chain joins TRBV5-1 and TRBJ1-1, with 8 bases lining up with TRBD1. There are 14 residues in the CDR3. Germline V CDR1 and CDR2: SGHRS, YFSETQ. V shed 4 bases, J shed 8 bases, and the junction held 10 bases outside the gene matches. The CDR3 here is CASSKGQGGLEAFF. CDR3 sequence (DNA): TGCGCCAGCAGCAAAGGACAGGGCGGCTTAGAAGCTTTCTTT.

The gene calls are TRBV29-1 and TRBJ2-7, with 7 bases matching TRBD1. Trimming cost V 7 bases and J 7 bases; bases outside gene matches: 16. Germline-derived CDR1 and CDR2 are SQVTM and ANQGSEA. The CDR3 is made up of 14 amino acids. The CDR3 sequence: CSAWDSLIPWEQYF. Written as DNA, the CDR3 is TGCAGCGCCTGGGACAGCCTAATCCCGTGGGAGCAGTACTTC.

This rearrangement joins TRBV10-2 to TRBJ2-5; D remains unclear. Germline loops: CDR1 WSHSY, CDR2 SAAADI. This CDR3 is built from 13 residues. The V and J ends lost 3 bases and 5 bases respectively, with 10 bases between them. This chain's CDR3 is CASSEPPGETQYF. In DNA, the CDR3 is TGCGCCAGCAGTGAACCCCCCGGGGAGACCCAGTACTTC.

V and J are TRBV29-1 and TRBJ2-7, with a weak D call TRBD2 (5 bases). V lost 3 bases, J lost 2 bases, and 11 bases lay in between. The CDR3 totals 13 residues. Germline CDR1 and CDR2: SQVTM and ANQGSEA. CDR3 DNA sequence: TGCAGCGTTGACGGGGTGAACACCTACGAGCAGTACTTC. Its protein is CSVDGVNTYEQYF.

This rearrangement joins TRBV28 to TRBJ2-1; no clear D gene. The V end lost 4 bases, the J end lost 2 bases, and 3 bases lay between the germline ends. Germline V gives CDR1 MDHEN, CDR2 SYDVKM. CDR3 size: 12 residues. CDR3 sequence (DNA): TGTGCCAGCAGTTCCCCCTACAATGAGCAGTTCTTC. Its protein is CASSSPYNEQFF.

This clone came up a few times. The V gene is TRBV28, the J gene TRBJ2-5, with 7 bases identical to TRBD2. This CDR3 has 14 amino acids. Germline V gene data show CDR1 as MDHEN and CDR2 as SYDVKM. V shed 3 bases, J shed 2 bases, and the junction held 3 bases outside the gene matches. CDR3: CASSLASGQETQYF. DNA of the CDR3: TGTGCCAGCAGTTTGGCTAGCGGACAAGAGACCCAGTACTTC.

The CDR3 protein is CASSLGPNEKLFF. DNA of the CDR3: TGTGCCAGCAGCTTGGGACCGAATGAAAAACTGTTTTTT. The V and J genes are TRBV11-2 and TRBJ1-4; a possible D gene is TRBD1 (5 bases). The V gene's germline CDR1 is SGHAT and CDR2 FQNNGV. The V gene lost 3 bases and the J gene lost 5 bases, with 7 bases spanning the gap. This CDR3 has 13 amino acids.

This sequence joins TRBV29-1 and TRBJ2-7, with TRBD2 matching over 14 bases. J was trimmed by 3 bases and V by 4 bases; bases with no gene match: 14. The CDR3 runs to 18 residues. Germline CDR1 and CDR2: SQVTM and ANQGSEA. CDR3 sequence reads: CSVALSGTSGRIRYEQYF. CDR3 in DNA: TGCAGCGTTGCGTTATCTGGGACTAGCGGGAGAATTCGCTACGAGCAGTACTTC.

J is TRBJ2-7 and V is TRBV7-2; D is perhaps TRBD1 (5 bases). Germline V CDR1 and CDR2: SGHTA, FQGNSA. The CDR3 sequence is 15 residues long. Trimming cost V 3 bases and J 4 bases, with 16 bases left between them. The CDR3 nucleotides are TGTGCCAGCAGCTTCCAGGGTTCCCCTTCGTACGAGCAGTACTTC. Translated, it gives CASSFQGSPSYEQYF.

This clone appeared once. The rearrangement joins TRBV7-2 to TRBJ2-7; 7 bases map to TRBD1. CDR1 and CDR2 from the germline V gene are SGHTA and FQGNSA. The CDR3 is 12 residues long. J was trimmed by 7 bases and V by 5 bases; bases with no gene match: 5. The CDR3 here is CASSRGQLEQYF. The CDR3 region has the DNA TGTGCCAGCAGCCGGGGACAGCTTGAGCAGTACTTC.

The chain has TRBV5-6 and TRBJ2-7; TRBD1 matches at 10 bases. The CDR3 sequence is 15 residues long. Germline loops: CDR1 SGHDT, CDR2 YYEEEE. V lost 4 bases and J lost 6; bases outside the gene matches: 10. DNA for the CDR3: TGTGCCAGCAGCCCCCTCTCGGGACAGGGGCTCGAGCAGTACTTC. This translates into CASSPLSGQGLEQYF.

The CDR3 region has the DNA TGTGCCAGCAGTTTTCGAACCCCCGGGAGCCGCGGCTACACCTTC. As protein: CASSFRTPGSRGYTF. This chain joins TRBV6-1 and TRBJ1-2; D is ambiguous. This CDR3 spans 15 amino acids. CDR1 and CDR2 from the germline V gene are MNHNS and SASEGT. V lost 5 bases and J 8 bases, leaving 21 bases between the germline ends.

The chain recombines TRBV29-1 with TRBJ1-2, with D unclear. Germline V lookup: CDR1 SQVTM, CDR2 ANQGSEA. CDR3 length: 11 residues. V lost 4 bases to trimming and J lost 1 base, with 4 bases between them. The CDR3 loop reads CSVGVNYGYTF. Here the CDR3 DNA reads TGCAGCGTTGGGGTTAACTATGGCTACACCTTC.

The J gene is TRBJ2-2, the V gene TRBV2, with D perhaps assigned TRBD1 or TRBD2 (5 bases each). Germline lookup yields CDR1 SNHLY and CDR2 FYNNEI. This CDR3 spans 14 amino acids. The V end was cut by 9 bases, the J end by 2 bases, with 13 bases between. CDR3 sequence reads: CARERDGNTGELFF. The CDR3 DNA reads TGTGCCAGAGAAAGGGACGGAAACACCGGGGAGCTGTTTTTT.

The chain's CDR3 is CASSQESPGRLIVTNVLTF. The CDR3 DNA is TGCGCCAGCAGCCAAGAATCGCCAGGGAGGTTGATCGTGACCAACGTCCTGACTTTC. V is TRBV4-3 and J is TRBJ2-6; tentatively, D is TRBD2 (6 bases). The length of the CDR3 is 19 residues. The V end was cut by 0 bases, the J end by 8 bases, with 23 bases between. Germline loops: CDR1 LGHNA, CDR2 YSLEER.

The genes are TRBV10-3 and TRBJ1-1; D uncertain. The CDR3 covers 12 residues. In germline, CDR1 is ENHRY, CDR2 SYGVKD. Trimming cost V 0 bases and J 7 bases, with 6 bases left between them. As DNA, the CDR3 is TGTGCCATCAGTGAGTCGAGGGTTGAAGCTTTCTTT. Translated: CAISESRVEAFF.

The rearrangement links TRBV5-1 to TRBJ2-7; D unclear. V was shortened by 4 bases and J by 2 bases, with 13 bases between the two germline ends. This CDR3 has 14 residues. The V gene's germline CDR1 is SGHRS and CDR2 YFSETQ. The CDR3, as DNA: TGCGCCAGCAGCGTGGATTCTTCCACCTACGAGCAGTACTTC. Amino acids: CASSVDSSTYEQYF.

The chain carries TRBV28 and TRBJ2-2; 9 bases map to TRBD2. Germline lookup yields CDR1 MDHEN and CDR2 SYDVKM. V was pared by 2 bases and J by 7 bases, with 8 bases of the junction left unmatched. The CDR3 loop spans 16 amino acids. This CDR3 is CASSLAGTSNGGELFF. The CDR3 coding sequence is TGTGCCAGCAGTTTAGCCGGGACTAGCAACGGCGGGGAGCTGTTTTTT.

V usage is TRBV2 and J usage is TRBJ2-1; no reliable D call. The CDR3 loop spans 13 amino acids. Trimming shortened V by 8 bases and J by 3 bases, and 11 bases separated the two germline ends. Germline lookup yields CDR1 SNHLY and CDR2 FYNNEI. The CDR3: CASQVDGYNEQFF. The CDR3 DNA reads as TGTGCCAGCCAAGTTGACGGCTACAATGAGCAGTTCTTC.

The chain links TRBV10-3 to TRBJ2-3; TRBD2 matches 12 bases. This CDR3 is 18 amino acids long. CDR1 ENHRY and CDR2 SYGVKD come from the germline V gene. V was pared by 8 bases and J by 6 bases, with 18 bases of the junction left unmatched. The CDR3, as DNA: TGTGCCATCGCTGGGCTAGCGGGAGGGTCTGGGGTTCTGGATACGCAGTATTTT. Residues: CAIAGLAGGSGVLDTQYF.